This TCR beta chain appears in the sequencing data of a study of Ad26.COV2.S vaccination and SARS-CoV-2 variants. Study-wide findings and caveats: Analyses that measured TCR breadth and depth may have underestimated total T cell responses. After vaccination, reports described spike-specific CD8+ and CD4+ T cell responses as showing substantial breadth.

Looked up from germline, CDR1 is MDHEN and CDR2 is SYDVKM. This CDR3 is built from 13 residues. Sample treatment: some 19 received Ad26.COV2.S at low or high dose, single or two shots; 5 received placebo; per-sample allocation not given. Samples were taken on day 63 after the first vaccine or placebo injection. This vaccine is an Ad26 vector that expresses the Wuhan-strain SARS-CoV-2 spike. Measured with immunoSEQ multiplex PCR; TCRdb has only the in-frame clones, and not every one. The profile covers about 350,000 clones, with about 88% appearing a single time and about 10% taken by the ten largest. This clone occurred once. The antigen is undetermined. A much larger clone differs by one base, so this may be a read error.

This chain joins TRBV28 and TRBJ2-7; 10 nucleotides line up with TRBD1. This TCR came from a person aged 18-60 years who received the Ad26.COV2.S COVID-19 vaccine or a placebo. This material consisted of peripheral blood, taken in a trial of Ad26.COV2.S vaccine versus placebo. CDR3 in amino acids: CASNLDRGREQYF. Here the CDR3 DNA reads TGTGCCAGCAATTTAGACAGGGGGCGCGAGCAGTACTTC. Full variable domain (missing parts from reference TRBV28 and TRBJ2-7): DVKVTQSSRYLVKRTGEKVFLECVQDMDHENMFWYRQDPGLGLRLIYFSYDVKMKEKGDIPEGYSVSREKKERFSLILESASTNQTSMYLCASNLDRGREQYFGPGTRLTVT.